This T cell receptor beta chain was captured in a study of T cell repertoires in cytomegalovirus infection. The germline V and J ends were trimmed by 2 bases and 7 bases, with 10 bases remaining between them. CDR1 is SGHDT and CDR2 is YYEEEE in the germline V gene. CDR3 length: 14 residues. TCRdb independently ran MiXCR on the reads; one entry per CDR3 protein. The repertoire has approximately 290,000 distinct CDR3 sequences, roughly a quarter of them found once; the top ten carry approximately 15%. The clonotype was recovered from a human donor in good health (CMV status not recorded). Some clones in this sample may be carry-over from other donors' samples. The chain links TRBV5-6 to TRBJ1-6; tentatively, D is TRBD1 (5 bases). Sequencing used PBMCs. The CDR3 coding sequence is TGTGCCAGCAGCTTTTCCAGGGCGAATTCACCCCTCCACTTT. Residues: CASSFSRANSPLHF.